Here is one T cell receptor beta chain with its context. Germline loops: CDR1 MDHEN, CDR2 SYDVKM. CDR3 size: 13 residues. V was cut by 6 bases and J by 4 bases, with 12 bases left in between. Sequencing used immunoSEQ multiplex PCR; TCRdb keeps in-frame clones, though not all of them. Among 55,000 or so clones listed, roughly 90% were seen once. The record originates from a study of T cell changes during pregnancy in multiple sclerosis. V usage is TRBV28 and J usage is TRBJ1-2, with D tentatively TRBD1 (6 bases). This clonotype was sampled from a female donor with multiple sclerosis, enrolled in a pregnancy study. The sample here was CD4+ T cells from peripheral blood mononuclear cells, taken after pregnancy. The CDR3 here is CASSMDSPYGYTF. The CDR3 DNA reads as TGTGCCAGCAGCATGGACAGTCCCTATGGCTACACCTTC.